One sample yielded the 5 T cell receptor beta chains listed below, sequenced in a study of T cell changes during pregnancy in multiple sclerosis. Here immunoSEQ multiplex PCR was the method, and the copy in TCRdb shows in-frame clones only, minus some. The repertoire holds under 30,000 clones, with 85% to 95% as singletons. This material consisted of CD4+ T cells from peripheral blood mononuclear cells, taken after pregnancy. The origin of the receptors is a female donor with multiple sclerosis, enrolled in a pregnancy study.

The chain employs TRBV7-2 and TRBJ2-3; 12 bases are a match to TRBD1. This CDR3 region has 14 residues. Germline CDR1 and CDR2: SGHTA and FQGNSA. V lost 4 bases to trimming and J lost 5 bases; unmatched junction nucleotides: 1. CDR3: CASSWDRGRDTQYF. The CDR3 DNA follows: TGTGCCAGCAGCTGGGACAGGGGGCGAGATACGCAGTATTTT. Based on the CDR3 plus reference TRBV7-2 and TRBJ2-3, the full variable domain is GAGVSQSPSNKVTEKGKDVELRCDPISGHTALYWYRQSLGQGLEFLIYFQGNSAPDKSGLPSDRFSAERTGGSVSTLTIQRTQQEDSAVYLCASSWDRGRDTQYFGPGTRLTVL.

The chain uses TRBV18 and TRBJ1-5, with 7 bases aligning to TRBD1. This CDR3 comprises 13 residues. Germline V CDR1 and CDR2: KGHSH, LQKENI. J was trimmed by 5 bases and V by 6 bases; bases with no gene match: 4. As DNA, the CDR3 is TGTGCCAGCTCGCCTCAGGGGGATCAGCCCCAGCATTTT. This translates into CASSPQGDQPQHF.

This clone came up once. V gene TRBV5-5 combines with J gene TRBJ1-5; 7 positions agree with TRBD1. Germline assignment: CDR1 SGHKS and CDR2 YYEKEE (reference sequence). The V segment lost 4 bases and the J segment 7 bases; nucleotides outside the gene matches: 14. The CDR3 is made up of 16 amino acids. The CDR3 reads CASSTAGGPAGQPQHF. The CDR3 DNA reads TGTGCCAGCAGCACGGCAGGGGGACCTGCGGGACAGCCCCAGCATTTT. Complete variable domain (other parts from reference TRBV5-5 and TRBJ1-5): DAGVTQSPTHLIKTRGQQVTLRCSPISGHKSVSWYQQVLGQGPQFIFQYYEKEERGRGNFPDRFSARQFPNYSSELNVNALLLGDSALYLCASSTAGGPAGQPQHFGDGTRLSIL.

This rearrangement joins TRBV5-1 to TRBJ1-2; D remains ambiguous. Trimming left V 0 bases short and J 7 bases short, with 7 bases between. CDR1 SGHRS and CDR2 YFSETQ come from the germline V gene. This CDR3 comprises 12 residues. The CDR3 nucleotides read TGCGCCAGCAGCTTGGAATCGGTTGGCTACACCTTC. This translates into CASSLESVGYTF.

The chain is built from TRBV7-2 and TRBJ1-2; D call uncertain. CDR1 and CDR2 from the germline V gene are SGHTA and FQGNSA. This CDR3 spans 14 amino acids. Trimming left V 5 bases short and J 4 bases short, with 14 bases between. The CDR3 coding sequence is TGTGCCAGCAGCGTAACCGAGGGCCCCTATGGCTACACCTTC. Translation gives CASSVTEGPYGYTF.